What follows are 5 T cell receptor beta chains derived from one specimen sequenced in a study of blood T cell repertoires in COVID-19. The data were produced by immunoSEQ multiplex PCR, yet TCRdb's version contains in-frame clones alone and is incomplete. Of more than 130,000 clones in the sample, approximately 84% were seen once. Source material: peripheral blood. The receptors were sampled from a woman of 80 years or more in a cohort sampled during active or convalescent COVID-19.

This chain uses TRBV28 with TRBJ1-3; TRBD1 aligns across 7 bases. V shed 6 bases and J 1 base; nucleotides not matched to a gene: 6. Germline V gene lookup returns CDR1 MDHEN and CDR2 SYDVKM. This CDR3 spans 15 amino acids. The CDR3 DNA is TGTGCCAGCAGAACCGGGACAGCTTCTGGAAACACCATATATTTT. It yields the protein CASRTGTASGNTIYF.

This chain links TRBV6-5 with TRBJ2-1; no firm D call. Germline-derived CDR1 and CDR2 are MNHEY and SVGAGI. This CDR3 has 13 amino acids. Trimming took 6 bases from V and 12 from J, leaving 18 bases between them. CDR3 sequence reads: CASRIESPSRQFF. In nucleotides, the CDR3 is TGTGCCAGCAGGATAGAATCCCCAAGTCGGCAGTTCTTC.

This clone has a handful of counts. The chain combines TRBV2 with TRBJ2-3; D not certain. CDR1 and CDR2 from the germline V gene are SNHLY and FYNNEI. Trimming took 2 bases from V and 7 from J, leaving 4 bases between them. The CDR3 extends over 11 amino acids. The CDR3 DNA is TGTGCCAGCAGTGAACAGAATACGCAGTATTTT. Encoded protein: CASSEQNTQYF.

The genes are TRBV6-5 and TRBJ2-3; possible D gene TRBD2, 6 bases. Germline lookup yields CDR1 MNHEY and CDR2 SVGAGI. There are 13 residues in the CDR3. Deletions cut 6 bases from V and 11 bases from J, with 18 bases between. CDR3 coding DNA: TGTGCCAGCAGACCCGGCTTGGGGACTGGGCAGTATTTT. Protein: CASRPGLGTGQYF.

V is TRBV19 and J is TRBJ1-6; D not resolved. Germline V gives CDR1 LNHDA, CDR2 SQIVND (reference sequence). The CDR3 has 15 residues. V was trimmed by 3 bases and J by 7 bases, leaving 13 bases between them. For the CDR3, the DNA is TGTGCCAGTAGTATTCAGTTGCTCCGCAATTCACCCCTCCACTTT. Residues: CASSIQLLRNSPLHF.